The sample holds a few counts of the clone carrying this T cell receptor (beta chain). Its target is unknown. This sample was included in a study of T cells in Graves' hyperthyroidism and ophthalmopathy. Study observations and caveats: The majority of expanded thyroid clonotypes above 0.001 also appeared in blood.

TCR beta CDR3 region amplification was performed from RNA transcripts. The study used the HTBI primer set for a first-round RT-PCR of the TCR CDR3. TCRdb used MiXCR to reprocess the multiplex PCR reads, holding one entry per CDR3 protein. The top ten clones hold roughly 40% of a sample with roughly 99,000 distinct CDR3 sequences, about 16% of them seen once. Germline loops: CDR1 SGHVS, CDR2 FQNEAQ. The J segment lost 1 base and the V segment lost 5 bases, leaving 8 bases of the junction unmatched. This CDR3 region has 19 residues. A lack of ophthalmopathy progression within 18 months defined stable Graves' hyperthyroidism. Newly diagnosed hyperthyroidism, duration under 2 months, in patients aged 18 to 65. PBMCs were obtained from approximately 10 ml fresh peripheral blood.

The chain is built from TRBV7-8 and TRBJ2-4; 16 nucleotides line up with TRBD2. This clonotype originated in a woman aged 50 to 60 with Graves' hyperthyroidism. The sequenced sample consisted of blood. CDR3 in DNA: TGTGCCAGCAGCGAACGGGGACTAGCGGGAGGGACGGCCAAAAACATTCAGTACTTC. Translating gives CASSERGLAGGTAKNIQYF.